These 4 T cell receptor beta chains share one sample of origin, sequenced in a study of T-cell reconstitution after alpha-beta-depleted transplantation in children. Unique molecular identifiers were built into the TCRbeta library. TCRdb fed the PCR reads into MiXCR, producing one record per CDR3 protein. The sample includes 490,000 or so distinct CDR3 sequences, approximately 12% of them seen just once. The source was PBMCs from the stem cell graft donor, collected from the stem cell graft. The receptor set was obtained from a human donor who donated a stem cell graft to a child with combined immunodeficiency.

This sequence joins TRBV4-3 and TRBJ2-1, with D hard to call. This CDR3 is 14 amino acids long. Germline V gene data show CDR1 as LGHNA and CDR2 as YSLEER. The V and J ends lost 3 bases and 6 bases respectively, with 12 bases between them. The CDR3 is CASSQSAGLNEQFF. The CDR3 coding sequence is TGCGCCAGCAGCCAGTCGGCAGGTCTCAATGAGCAGTTCTTC.

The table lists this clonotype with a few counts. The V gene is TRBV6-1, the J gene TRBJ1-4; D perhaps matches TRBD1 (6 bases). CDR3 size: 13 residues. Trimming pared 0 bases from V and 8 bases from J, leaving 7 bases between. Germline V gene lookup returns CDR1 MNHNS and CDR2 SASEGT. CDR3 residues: CASSEATGEKLFF. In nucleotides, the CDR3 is TGTGCCAGCAGTGAAGCTACAGGGGAAAAACTGTTTTTT.

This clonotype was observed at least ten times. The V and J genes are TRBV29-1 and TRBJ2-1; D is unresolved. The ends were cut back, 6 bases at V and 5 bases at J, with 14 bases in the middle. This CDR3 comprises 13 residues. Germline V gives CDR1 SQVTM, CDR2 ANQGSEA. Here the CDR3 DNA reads TGCAGCGTCAAAGGGTCCGAGAACAATGAGCAGTTCTTC. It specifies CSVKGSENNEQFF.

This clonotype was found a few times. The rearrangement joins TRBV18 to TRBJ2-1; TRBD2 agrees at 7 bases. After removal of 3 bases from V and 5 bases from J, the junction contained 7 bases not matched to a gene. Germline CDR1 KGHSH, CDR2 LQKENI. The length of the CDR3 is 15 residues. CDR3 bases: TGTGCCAGCTCACCTGGGCTAGCGGAGGACAATGAGCAGTTCTTC. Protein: CASSPGLAEDNEQFF. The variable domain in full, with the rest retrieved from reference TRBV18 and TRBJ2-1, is NAGVMQNPRHLVRRRGQEARLRCSPMKGHSHVYWYRQLPEEGLKFMVYLQKENIIDESGMPKERFSAEFPKEGPSILRIQQVVRGDSAAYFCASSPGLAEDNEQFFGPGTRLTVL.